The 17 T cell receptor beta chains below were found in one sample sequenced in a study of CD8+ T cells in alopecia areata. Sequencing templates came from extracted RNA that was reverse transcribed into cDNA. The repertoire was sequenced with immunoSEQ multiplex PCR; TCRdb's copy has only in-frame clones and lacks some. The sample lists under 250,000 clones, approximately 61% occurring once. Material: CD4+ T cells sorted from blood, obtained at week 0. The receptors stem from a human donor with alopecia areata.

V is TRBV15 and J is TRBJ2-7, with TRBD1 as a possible D gene (6 bases). The V gene lost 0 bases and the J gene lost 2 bases, with 14 bases spanning the gap. The CDR3 covers 16 residues. The V gene's germline CDR1 is LNHNV and CDR2 YYDKDF (reference sequence). The CDR3 coding sequence is TGTGCCACCAGCAGAGAGATACGTAGGGACACCTACGAGCAGTACTTC. Its protein is CATSREIRRDTYEQYF. Complete variable domain (other parts from reference TRBV15 and TRBJ2-7): DAMVIQNPRYQVTQFGKPVTLSCSQTLNHNVMYWYQQKSSQAPKLLFHYYDKDFNNEADTPDNFQSRRPNTSFCFLDIRSPGLGDTAMYLCATSREIRRDTYEQYFGPGTRLTVT.

The chain combines TRBV29-1 with TRBJ1-1, with TRBD1 identical over 9 bases. From germline, CDR1 is SQVTM and CDR2 ANQGSEA. The ends lost 4 bases at V and 0 bases at J; junction bases unmatched: 6. The CDR3 contains 15 residues. The CDR3 region has the DNA TGCAGCGTTGCCCGGGACAGGGCTTTGAACACTGAAGCTTTCTTT. It specifies CSVARDRALNTEAFF.

V and J are TRBV7-2 and TRBJ2-2; no firm D call. V was shortened by 6 bases and J by 4 bases, with 15 bases between the two germline ends. CDR1 and CDR2 from the germline V gene are SGHTA and FQGNSA. This CDR3 spans 15 amino acids. As DNA, the CDR3 is TGTGCCAGCAGTTCCGTCTATGCCGCCACCGGGGAGCTGTTTTTT. Protein sequence: CASSSVYAATGELFF.

The chain has TRBV27 and TRBJ1-1; D not certain. The germline gives CDR1 MNHEY, CDR2 SMNVEV (reference sequence). V lost 5 bases to trimming and J lost 8 bases, with 15 bases between them. CDR3 length: 13 residues. The CDR3 sequence is CASSLAGPAEAFF. CDR3 nucleotides: TGTGCCAGCAGTCTCGCAGGTCCCGCAGAAGCTTTCTTT.

At least ten counts were recorded for this clone. V is TRBV2 and J is TRBJ1-5; perhaps TRBD1 as D (5 bases). Germline V gene data show CDR1 as SNHLY and CDR2 as FYNNEI. Trimming cost V 5 bases and J 5 bases, with 13 bases left between them. The CDR3 covers 14 residues. CDR3: CASSPQGVYQPQHF. The CDR3 coding sequence is TGTGCCAGCAGTCCGCAGGGAGTTTATCAGCCCCAGCATTTT.

This clone has only a few counts. This chain joins TRBV4-1 and TRBJ2-3; D call uncertain. CDR1 MGHRA and CDR2 YSYEKL come from the germline V gene. Trimming took 5 bases from V and 2 from J, leaving 14 bases between them. The CDR3 is 15 amino acids. Here the CDR3 reads CASSLTRFFTDTQYF. CDR3 coding DNA: TGCGCCAGCAGCTTGACCAGATTCTTCACAGATACGCAGTATTTT.

The chain employs TRBV7-6 and TRBJ2-2, with TRBD1 as a possible D gene (5 bases). The CDR3 runs to 15 residues. Germline V gene sequence: CDR1 SGHVS, CDR2 FNYEAQ. V was pared by 5 bases and J by 4 bases, with 14 bases between. The CDR3 coding sequence is TGTGCCAGCAGCCTTAATCAGGGAACCACCGGGGAGCTGTTTTTT. Its protein is CASSLNQGTTGELFF. The full variable domain, rest sourced from reference TRBV7-6 and TRBJ2-2, is GAGVSQSPRYKVTKRGQDVALRCDPISGHVSLYWYRQALGQGPEFLTYFNYEAQQDKSGLPNDRFSAERPEGSISTLTIQRTEQRDSAMYRCASSLNQGTTGELFFGEGSRLTVL.

This clone was recorded once. The chain employs TRBV27 and TRBJ2-3; 7 nucleotides agree with TRBD1. The V segment lost 5 bases and the J segment 2 bases; nucleotides outside the gene matches: 7. The CDR3 covers 15 residues. Germline V gives CDR1 MNHEY, CDR2 SMNVEV (reference sequence). CDR3 bases: TGTGCCAGCAGTCCCCGACAGGGAGTCACAGATACGCAGTATTTT. The encoded protein is CASSPRQGVTDTQYF.

This clone was seen just once. The J gene is TRBJ2-6, the V gene TRBV14; perhaps TRBD1 as D (6 bases). CDR3 size: 15 residues. Trimming pared 5 bases from V and 1 base from J, leaving 9 bases between. Germline V gives CDR1 SGHDN, CDR2 FVKESK. The CDR3 region has the DNA TGTGCCAGCAGCAACAGGGAATCTGGGGCCAACGTCCTGACTTTC. This translates into CASSNRESGANVLTF.

J is TRBJ2-3 and V is TRBV18; the D gene is possibly TRBD1 (5 bases). Germline V lookup: CDR1 KGHSH, CDR2 LQKENI. The CDR3 covers 17 residues. Deletions cut 2 bases from V and 3 bases from J, with 18 bases between. The CDR3: CASSPSLGRARTDTQYF. Written as DNA, the CDR3 is TGTGCCAGCTCACCAAGCTTGGGCAGGGCAAGGACAGATACGCAGTATTTT.

This chain links TRBV19 with TRBJ2-3, with D unclear. Germline loops: CDR1 LNHDA, CDR2 SQIVND (reference sequence). The CDR3 is 14 residues long. V was shortened by 5 bases and J by 0 bases, with 9 bases between the two germline ends. This CDR3 reads CASSRRLSTDTQYF. CDR3 in DNA: TGTGCCAGTAGTCGCCGGTTAAGCACAGATACGCAGTATTTT.

The rearrangement links TRBV5-1 to TRBJ1-2; no clear D gene. Trimming removed 4 bases at V and 6 bases at J, with 19 bases between. The length of the CDR3 is 15 residues. Looked up from germline, CDR1 is SGHRS and CDR2 is YFSETQ. The chain's CDR3 is CASSTLDGRPDGYTF. CDR3 DNA sequence: TGCGCCAGCAGCACCCTAGACGGACGCCCAGATGGCTACACCTTC.

The sample holds many counts of this clone. The chain uses TRBV5-6 and TRBJ2-2, with a tentative D call TRBD2 (5 bases). The CDR3 consists of 14 residues. Trimming left V 4 bases short and J 1 base short, with 8 bases between. The germline gives CDR1 SGHDT, CDR2 YYEEEE. The CDR3 nucleotides read TGTGCCAGCAGCCCGGACTGGAACACCGGGGAGCTGTTTTTT. This translates into CASSPDWNTGELFF.

The chain combines TRBV5-6 with TRBJ2-2; D might be TRBD2 (6 bases). The length of the CDR3 is 15 residues. Germline V gene sequence: CDR1 SGHDT, CDR2 YYEEEE. The V end was cut by 3 bases, the J end by 3 bases, with 12 bases between. The DNA for the CDR3 is TGTGCCAGCAGCTCCTGGCGGGAAGACACCGGGGAGCTGTTTTTT. Residues: CASSSWREDTGELFF.

V usage is TRBV30 and J usage is TRBJ1-2; D gene unclear. CDR1 GTSNPN and CDR2 SVGIG come from the germline V gene (reference sequence). Between the trimmed V and J ends, which lost 4 bases and 4 bases, there was a span of 13 bases. The CDR3 covers 13 residues. The CDR3 here is CAWIQRGAYGYTF. The CDR3 coding sequence is TGTGCCTGGATCCAACGGGGAGCCTATGGCTACACCTTC. Together with reference TRBV30 and TRBJ1-2, the CDR3 gives the full variable domain: SQTIHQWPATLVQPVGSPLSLECTVEGTSNPNLYWYRQAAGRGLQLLFYSVGIGQISSEVPQNLSASRPQDRQFILSSKKLLLSDSGFYLCAWIQRGAYGYTFGSGTRLTVV.

CDR3 amino acids: CASSEFMSSGANVLTF. As DNA, the CDR3 is TGTGCCAGCAGTGAATTCATGTCTTCTGGGGCCAACGTCCTGACTTTC. The V and J genes are TRBV6-1 and TRBJ2-6; D ambiguous. The ends were cut back, 2 bases at V and 1 base at J, with 9 bases in the middle. The germline V gene has CDR1 MNHNS and CDR2 SASEGT. The CDR3 consists of 16 residues.

The chain links TRBV2 to TRBJ2-1; 9 bases align to TRBD2. V lost 7 bases and J lost 9; bases outside the gene matches: 19. CDR1 and CDR2 (germline): SNHLY, FYNNEI. The CDR3 runs to 17 residues. CDR3 loop: CASIRELAGYSRGEQFF. DNA for the CDR3: TGTGCCAGCATAAGGGAACTAGCGGGCTACAGTCGGGGTGAGCAGTTCTTC.